These T cell receptor beta chains were read from a single sample in a study of cytomegalovirus exposure and HLA in healthy donors. Sequencing was performed with immunoSEQ multiplex PCR; in TCRdb, only in-frame clones are kept and a portion is missing. The profile shows 150,000 or so clones, around 67% of them singletons. Sequencing used PBMCs. All receptors come from a woman between 18 and 30 years old in good health and CMV-seronegative. Each CDR3 is given with its conserved first and last residue. The order of the fields is V gene, CDR3 protein.

>TRBV7-7
CASSSDRAQETQYF
>TRBV7-2
CASSFGGLDEQYF
>TRBV25-1
CASRGQLPGGKLFF
>TRBV5-1
CASSSGQSTDTQYF
>TRBV7-2
CASSDRVTYEQYF
>TRBV18
CASSQEGYEQYF
>TRBV6-6
CASSQRESNYGYTF
>TRBV21-1
CASSKGYRTGNTEAFF
>TRBV6-5
CASSTGQGQETQYF
>TRBV19
CASTQNRKNYGYTF
>TRBV7-7
CASSPQGSGELFF
>TRBV5-6
CASSLEGGESGELFF
>TRBV7-2
CASSSRQGNSGNTIYF
>TRBV20-1
CSASGQGFYF
>TRBV27
CASSLWSAGGPSGEQFF
>TRBV4-3
CASSQDLTGDYEQYF
>TRBV5-1
CASSLGTGLEQFF
>TRBV7-8
CASSFGQAVDGYTF
>TRBV6-5
CASSARGSSYEQYF